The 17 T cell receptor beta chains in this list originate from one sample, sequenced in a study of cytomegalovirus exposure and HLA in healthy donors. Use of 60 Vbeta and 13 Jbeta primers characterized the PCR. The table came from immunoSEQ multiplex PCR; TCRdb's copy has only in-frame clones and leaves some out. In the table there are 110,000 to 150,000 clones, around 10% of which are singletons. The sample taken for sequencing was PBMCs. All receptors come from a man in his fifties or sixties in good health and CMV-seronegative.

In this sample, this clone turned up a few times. The CDR3 spells CASSPSQGKIYEQYF. As DNA, the CDR3 is TGTGCCAGCAGCCCTTCCCAGGGGAAGATCTACGAGCAGTACTTC. The V gene is TRBV6-5, the J gene TRBJ2-7, with a tentative D call TRBD1 (6 bases). Germline CDR1 MNHEY, CDR2 SVGAGI. There are 15 residues in the CDR3. Between the trimmed V and J ends, which lost 6 bases and 3 bases, there was a span of 18 bases.

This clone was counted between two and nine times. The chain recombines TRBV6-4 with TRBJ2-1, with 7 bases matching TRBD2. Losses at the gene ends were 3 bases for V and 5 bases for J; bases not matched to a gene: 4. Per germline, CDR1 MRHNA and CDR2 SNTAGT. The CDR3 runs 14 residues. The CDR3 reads CASSDPGGNNEQFF. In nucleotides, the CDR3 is TGTGCCAGCAGTGATCCGGGGGGTAACAATGAGCAGTTCTTC.

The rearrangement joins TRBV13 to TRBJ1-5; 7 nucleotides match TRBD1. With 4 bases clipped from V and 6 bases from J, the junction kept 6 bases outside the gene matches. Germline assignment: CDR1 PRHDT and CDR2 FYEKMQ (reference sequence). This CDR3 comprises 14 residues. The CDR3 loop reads CASSSRQGPQPQHF. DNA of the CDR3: TGTGCCAGCAGCTCCCGACAGGGACCTCAGCCCCAGCATTTT.

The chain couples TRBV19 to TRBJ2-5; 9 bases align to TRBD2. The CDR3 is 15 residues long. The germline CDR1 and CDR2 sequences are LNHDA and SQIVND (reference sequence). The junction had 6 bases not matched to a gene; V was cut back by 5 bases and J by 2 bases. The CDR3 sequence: CASSYLAGVQETQYF. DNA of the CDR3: TGTGCCAGTAGTTATTTAGCGGGAGTACAAGAGACCCAGTACTTC.

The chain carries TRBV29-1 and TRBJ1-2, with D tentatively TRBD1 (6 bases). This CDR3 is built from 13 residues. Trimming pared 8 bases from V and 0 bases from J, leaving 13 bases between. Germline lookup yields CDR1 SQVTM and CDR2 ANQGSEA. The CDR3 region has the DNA TGCAGCACTTCGACAGGACCTAACTATGGCTACACCTTC. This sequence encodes CSTSTGPNYGYTF.

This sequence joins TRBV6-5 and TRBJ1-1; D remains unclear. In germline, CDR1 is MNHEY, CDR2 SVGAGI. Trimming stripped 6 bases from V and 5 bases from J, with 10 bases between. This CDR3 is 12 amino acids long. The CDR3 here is CASSRGSTEAFF. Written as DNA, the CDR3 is TGTGCCAGCAGCCGAGGGTCAACTGAAGCTTTCTTT.

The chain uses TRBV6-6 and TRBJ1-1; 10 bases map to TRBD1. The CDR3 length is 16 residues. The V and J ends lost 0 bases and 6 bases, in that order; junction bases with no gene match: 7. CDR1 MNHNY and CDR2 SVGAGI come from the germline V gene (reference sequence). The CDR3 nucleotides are TGTGCCAGCAGTTACTCGAGTTTGGGACAGGGGTCTGAAGCTTTCTTT. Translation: CASSYSSLGQGSEAFF.

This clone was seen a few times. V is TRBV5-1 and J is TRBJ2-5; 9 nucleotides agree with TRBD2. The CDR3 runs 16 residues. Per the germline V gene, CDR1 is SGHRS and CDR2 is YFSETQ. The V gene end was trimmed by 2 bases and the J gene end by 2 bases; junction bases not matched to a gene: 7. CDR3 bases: TGCGCCAGCAGCTTAACTAGCGGGTTGGGGCAAGAGACCCAGTACTTC. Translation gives CASSLTSGLGQETQYF.

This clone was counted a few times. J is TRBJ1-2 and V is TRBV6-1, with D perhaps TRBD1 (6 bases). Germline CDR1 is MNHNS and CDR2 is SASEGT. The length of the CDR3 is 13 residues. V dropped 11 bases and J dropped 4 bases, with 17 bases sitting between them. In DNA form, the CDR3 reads TGTGCCGGGTCGACCTCAGGGGTCTATGGCTACACCTTC. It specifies CAGSTSGVYGYTF.

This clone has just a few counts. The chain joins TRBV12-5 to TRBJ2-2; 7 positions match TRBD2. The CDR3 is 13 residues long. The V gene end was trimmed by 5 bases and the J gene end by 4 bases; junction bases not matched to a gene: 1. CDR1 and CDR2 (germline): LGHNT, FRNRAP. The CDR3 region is CASGPGGTGELFF. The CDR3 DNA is TGTGCTAGTGGTCCGGGGGGCACCGGGGAGCTGTTTTTT.

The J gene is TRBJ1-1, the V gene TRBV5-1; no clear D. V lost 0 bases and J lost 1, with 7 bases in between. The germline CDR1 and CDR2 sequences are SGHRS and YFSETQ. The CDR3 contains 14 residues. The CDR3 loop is CASSLALGNTEAFF. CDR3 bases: TGCGCCAGCAGCTTGGCCCTAGGGAACACTGAAGCTTTCTTT.

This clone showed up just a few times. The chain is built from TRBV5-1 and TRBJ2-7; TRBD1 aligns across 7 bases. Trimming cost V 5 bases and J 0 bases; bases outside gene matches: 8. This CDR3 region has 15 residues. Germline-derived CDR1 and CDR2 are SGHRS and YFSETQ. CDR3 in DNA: TGCGCCAGCAGGGTAGAGGGGGCGAGCTCCTACGAGCAGTACTTC. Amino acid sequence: CASRVEGASSYEQYF. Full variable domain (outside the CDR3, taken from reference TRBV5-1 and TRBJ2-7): KAGVTQTPRYLIKTRGQQVTLSCSPISGHRSVSWYQQTPGQGLQFLFEYFSETQRNKGNFPGRFSGRQFSNSRSEMNVSTLELGDSALYLCASRVEGASSYEQYFGPGTRLTVT.

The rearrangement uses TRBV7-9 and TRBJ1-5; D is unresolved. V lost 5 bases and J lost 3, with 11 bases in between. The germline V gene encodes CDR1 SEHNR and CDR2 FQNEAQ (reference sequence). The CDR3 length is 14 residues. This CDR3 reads CASSPGGVNQPQHF. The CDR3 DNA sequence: TGTGCCAGCAGCCCGGGAGGCGTCAATCAGCCCCAGCATTTT.

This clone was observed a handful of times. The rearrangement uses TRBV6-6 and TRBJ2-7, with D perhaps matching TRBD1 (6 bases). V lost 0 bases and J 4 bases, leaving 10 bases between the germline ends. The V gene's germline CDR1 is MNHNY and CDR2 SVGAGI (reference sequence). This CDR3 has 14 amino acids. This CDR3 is CASSYSGGEYEQYF. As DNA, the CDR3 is TGTGCCAGCAGTTACTCAGGGGGAGAGTACGAGCAGTACTTC.

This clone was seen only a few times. DNA for the CDR3: TGTGCCAGTAGTAATTTGGGGGCTGACTATGGCTACACCTTC. It is translated as CASSNLGADYGYTF. The chain uses TRBV19 and TRBJ1-2; possibly TRBD1 for D (6 bases). The CDR3 loop spans 14 amino acids. In germline, CDR1 is LNHDA, CDR2 SQIVND (reference sequence). Trimming took 4 bases from V and 3 from J, leaving 12 bases between them.

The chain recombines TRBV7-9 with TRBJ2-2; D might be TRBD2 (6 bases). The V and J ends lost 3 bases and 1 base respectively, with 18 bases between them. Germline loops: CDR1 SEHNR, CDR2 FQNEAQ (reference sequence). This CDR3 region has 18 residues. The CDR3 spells CASSFGVGVSGNTGELFF. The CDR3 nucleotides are TGTGCCAGCAGCTTCGGTGTGGGGGTTAGCGGGAACACCGGGGAGCTGTTTTTT.

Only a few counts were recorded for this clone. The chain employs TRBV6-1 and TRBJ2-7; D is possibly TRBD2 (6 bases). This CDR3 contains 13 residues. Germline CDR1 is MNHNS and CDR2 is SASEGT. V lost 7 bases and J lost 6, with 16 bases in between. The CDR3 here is CASTLGLSFEQYF. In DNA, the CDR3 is TGTGCCAGCACCCTGGGACTTTCTTTCGAGCAGTACTTC.